The present T cell receptor beta chain was sequenced within a study of T cells expressing NK-cell markers. The wider study: Eight donors were sequenced, of whom seven were HCMV-seropositive, while the remaining one was HCMV-seronegative. Study results and caveats: In a handful of donors, these clonotypes also led the CD3+CD56-NKG2C+ fraction.

The germline V gene encodes CDR1 SGDLS and CDR2 YYNGEE. The CDR3 has 12 amino acids. To note about this clonotype: Its antigen is not identified.

TCRdb reanalyzed the 5' RACE reads and collapses them to one entry per CDR3 protein, without DNA. This sample's table has roughly 390,000 distinct CDR3 sequences. The sequence was obtained from a man between 18 and 69 years old in good health. The J gene is TRBJ1-3, the V gene TRBV9; TCRdb picks TRBD1, but there is no DNA to check that call. Source material: blood T cells: a sorted CD56 or NKG2C T cell subset, CD4+ or CD8+ T cells, or bulk PBMC T cells (not recorded which). The CDR3 sequence is CASSVGTARVNF.